This TCR beta chain was documented in a study of blood T cell repertoires in COVID-19. Study background: PBMCs, B-cell-depleted T cells, or T cells were the source of the cDNA or gDNA that made up the material.

This clone was seen just once. Method: immunoSEQ multiplex PCR; TCRdb's copy keeps in-frame clones and lacks some. The table includes about 16,000 clones, about nine tenths detected once. This CDR3 is 19 amino acids long. Germline CDR1 and CDR2: MNHEY and SVGEGT. V dropped 1 base and J dropped 4; count of bases not matched to a gene: 14. Material: peripheral blood. This clonotype originated in a human donor in a cohort sampled during active COVID-19. This sequence joins TRBV6-2 or TRBV6-3 and TRBJ2-1, with 9 nucleotides matching TRBD2. CDR3 DNA sequence: TGTGCCAGCAGTTACTATCTTGCCGGGGTGACTAGCGGTTACAATGAGCAGTTCTTC. Translated, it gives CASSYYLAGVTSGYNEQFF.